The 32 T cell receptor beta chains in this list originate from one sample, sequenced in a study of blood T cell repertoires in COVID-19. The repertoire was sequenced with immunoSEQ multiplex PCR; TCRdb's copy has only in-frame clones and lacks some. This sample has about 54,000 clones, with 81% found just once. Sequenced: peripheral blood. Receptors were obtained from a woman aged 60-70 years with acute or convalescent COVID-19.

This chain connects TRBV2 to TRBJ2-7; maybe TRBD1 (5 bases). V gave up 6 bases and J gave up 3 bases, with 9 bases separating them. Germline V gene sequence: CDR1 SNHLY, CDR2 FYNNEI. The CDR3 loop spans 12 amino acids. The CDR3 here is CASRSDSYEQYF. In DNA form, the CDR3 reads TGTGCCAGCAGATCCGACAGCTACGAGCAGTACTTC. Supplemented by reference TRBV2 and TRBJ2-7, the full variable domain reads EPEVTQTPSHQVTQMGQEVILRCVPISNHLYFYWYRQILGQKVEFLVSFYNNEISEKSEIFDDQFSVERPDGSNFTLKIRSTKLEDSAMYFCASRSDSYEQYFGPGTRLTVT.

Note on this clone: Since no conserved phenylalanine or tryptophan closes the CDR3, a read error is the likely cause. The limits of the CDR3 on the DNA are not certain, so only TCRdb's listed CDR3 is given. The rearrangement links TRBV6-6 to TRBJ1-2. The length of the CDR3 is 11 amino acids, counting both ends. The germline V gene has CDR1 MNHNY and CDR2 SVGAGI (reference sequence). The CDR3 sequence is CASSYGGTFSE.

This sequence joins TRBV3-1 (or the pseudogene TRBV3-2) and TRBJ2-1; no reliable D call. This CDR3 has 14 amino acids. V dropped 6 bases and J dropped 7 bases, with 16 bases sitting between them. Germline CDR1 reads LGHDT; CDR2 reads YNNKEL (reference sequence). In DNA, the CDR3 is TGTGCCAGCAGAAGAAGCGCTAACGGGAATGAGCAGTTCTTC. It codes for CASRRSANGNEQFF.

The rearrangement joins TRBV19 to TRBJ1-4; 12 nucleotides align to TRBD1. The CDR3 extends over 16 amino acids. The germline V gene encodes CDR1 LNHDA and CDR2 SQIVND (reference sequence). J gave up 4 bases and V 4 bases, and 4 bases lay outside the gene matches. CDR3 protein: CASSRGQGANNEKLFF. The CDR3 DNA reads as TGTGCCAGTAGTAGGGGACAGGGGGCCAATAATGAAAAACTGTTTTTT.

The chain combines TRBV7-9 with TRBJ1-1, with TRBD1 matching over 10 bases. The CDR3 runs to 16 residues. The V gene's germline CDR1 is SEHNR and CDR2 FQNEAQ (reference sequence). Unmatched junction bases numbered 10, after V lost 3 bases and J lost 6 bases. DNA of the CDR3: TGTGCCAGCAGCTTTCGACAGGGGGCGCGAAACCCTGAAGCTTTCTTT. Translated, it gives CASSFRQGARNPEAFF.

V is TRBV7-7 and J is TRBJ2-5; D might be TRBD2 (5 bases). V lost 3 bases, J lost 1 base, and 12 bases lay in between. The germline gives CDR1 SSHAT, CDR2 FNYEAQ (reference sequence). This CDR3 has 15 amino acids. As DNA, the CDR3 is TGTGCCAGCAGCTTCACCGGGAACACCCAAGAGACCCAGTACTTC. Protein sequence: CASSFTGNTQETQYF.

The chain carries TRBV5-8 and TRBJ1-2; TRBD1 agrees at 9 bases. The length of the CDR3 is 15 residues. Trimming at V came to 5 bases and at J to 8 bases, leaving 13 bases not matched to a gene. The germline CDR1 and CDR2 sequences are SGHTS and YDEGEE. The chain's CDR3 is CASSYQARDREGYTF. The CDR3 region has the DNA TGTGCCAGCAGTTACCAGGCCCGGGACAGGGAAGGCTACACCTTC.

The V gene is TRBV19, the J gene TRBJ1-2; TRBD1 aligns across 7 bases. V was pared by 1 base and J by 7 bases, with 9 bases of the junction left unmatched. The CDR3 is 15 residues long. From germline, CDR1 is LNHDA and CDR2 SQIVND (reference sequence). CDR3 in amino acids: CASSIVGAGTAGYTF. The CDR3 region has the DNA TGTGCCAGTAGTATAGTAGGGGCCGGGACAGCTGGCTACACCTTC.

This clone was counted once. The CDR3 region has the DNA TGTGCCAGCTCAGGGGGCCGGTCTAGCACAGATACGCAGTATTTT. Translated: CASSGGRSSTDTQYF. The rearrangement links TRBV18 to TRBJ2-3, with D possibly matching TRBD1 (6 bases). The V end lost 5 bases, the J end lost 0 bases, and 12 bases lay between the germline ends. The germline gives CDR1 KGHSH, CDR2 LQKENI. The CDR3 length is 15 residues.

The chain combines TRBV11-2 with TRBJ1-1; D gene unclear. V lost 0 bases and J lost 3, with 5 bases in between. This CDR3 spans 13 amino acids. CDR1 is SGHAT, CDR2 FQNNGV, per germline. CDR3 bases: TGTGCCAGCAGCTTAGACGTGTACACTGAAGCTTTCTTT. Its protein product is CASSLDVYTEAFF.

The rearrangement uses TRBV10-3 and TRBJ1-1, with D possibly matching TRBD1 (5 bases). Trimming cost V 3 bases and J 1 base, with 12 bases left between them. Germline-derived CDR1 and CDR2 are ENHRY and SYGVKD. This CDR3 has 15 residues. The CDR3 loop reads CAISEVGAANTEAFF. The CDR3 bases are TGTGCCATCAGTGAAGTTGGGGCGGCGAACACTGAAGCTTTCTTT.

The chain joins TRBV6-5 to TRBJ1-2, with D unresolved. The V gene lost 7 bases and the J gene lost 7 bases, with 22 bases spanning the gap. The CDR3 runs to 15 residues. Germline-derived CDR1 and CDR2 are MNHEY and SVGAGI. The CDR3 DNA is TGTGCCAGCACCCGTGGAGGGCGGCACGCGGGTGGCTACACCTTC. Translating gives CASTRGGRHAGGYTF.

This chain connects TRBV29-1 to TRBJ2-1, with 9 bases lining up with TRBD1. CDR1 and CDR2 from the germline V gene are SQVTM and ANQGSEA. V was clipped by 4 bases and J by 3 bases; unmatched bases: 4. The CDR3 contains 14 residues. CDR3: CSVVGTGHYNEQFF. CDR3 DNA sequence: TGCAGCGTTGTCGGGACAGGGCACTACAATGAGCAGTTCTTC.

V and J are TRBV7-9 and TRBJ1-2; D not certain. The germline CDR1 and CDR2 sequences are SEHNR and FQNEAQ (reference sequence). The CDR3 runs 11 residues. The V end was cut by 1 base, the J end by 7 bases, with 4 bases between. CDR3 sequence: CASSLVGGYTF. The CDR3 DNA follows: TGTGCCAGCAGCTTAGTCGGTGGCTACACCTTC.

CDR3 sequence: CASSSGLAGFEEQYF. CDR3 nucleotide sequence: TGTGCCAGCAGTTCGGGACTAGCGGGATTCGAGGAGCAGTACTTC. This rearrangement joins TRBV28 to TRBJ2-7; 13 bases are a match to TRBD2. The CDR3 consists of 15 residues. Per germline, CDR1 MDHEN and CDR2 SYDVKM. V shed 4 bases and J 7 bases; nucleotides not matched to a gene: 7.

The chain recombines TRBV6-5 with TRBJ1-2; D is unclear. V was pared by 6 bases and J by 0 bases, with 2 bases between. Germline values: CDR1 MNHEY, CDR2 SVGAGI. This CDR3 comprises 11 residues. The CDR3 sequence: CASSTNYGYTF. The CDR3 DNA is TGTGCCAGCAGCACTAACTATGGCTACACCTTC.

The V call is TRBV18, the J call TRBJ1-4, with TRBD1 as a possible D gene (6 bases). Per germline, CDR1 KGHSH and CDR2 LQKENI. The length of the CDR3 is 13 residues. With 2 bases removed from V and 5 bases from J, the gap between germline ends came to 6 bases. CDR3 sequence (DNA): TGTGCCAGCTCACCAGACAGGAATGAAAAACTGTTTTTT. It encodes CASSPDRNEKLFF.

The chain employs TRBV6-6 and TRBJ2-7, with a possible D match to TRBD2 (5 bases). The ends were cut back, 5 bases at V and 2 bases at J, with 16 bases in the middle. Looked up from germline, CDR1 is MNHNY and CDR2 is SVGAGI (reference sequence). This CDR3 region has 15 residues. The CDR3 DNA reads TGTGCCAGCAGTGTCGAGGGAAGCGGTGCCTACGAGCAGTACTTC. Translating it yields CASSVEGSGAYEQYF.

This rearrangement joins TRBV2 to TRBJ1-5; the D is unclear. Germline loops: CDR1 SNHLY, CDR2 FYNNEI. The CDR3 consists of 13 residues. Trimming took 1 base from V and 7 from J, leaving 8 bases between them. DNA for the CDR3: TGTGCCAGCAGTGAAGTTATACGGCAGCCCCAGCATTTT. Its protein is CASSEVIRQPQHF.

This clone was detected only once. The chain couples TRBV3-1 (or the pseudogene TRBV3-2) to TRBJ1-2; no definite D call. CDR1 and CDR2 (germline): LGHDT, YNNKEL (reference sequence). Deletions cut 4 bases from V and 8 bases from J, with 20 bases between. This CDR3 has 15 amino acids. This CDR3 reads CASSPTARPSKGYTF. The CDR3 DNA reads as TGTGCCAGCAGCCCTACAGCCCGTCCTTCCAAAGGCTACACCTTC.

The chain links TRBV11-2 to TRBJ1-2, with 7 bases fitting TRBD1. V shed 5 bases, J shed 5 bases, and the junction held 11 bases outside the gene matches. The CDR3 is made up of 15 amino acids. Germline V lookup: CDR1 SGHAT, CDR2 FQNNGV. CDR3 nucleotide sequence: TGTGCCAGCAGCCAAACAGGGGCGCAACTATATGGCTACACCTTC. This codes for CASSQTGAQLYGYTF.

The chain links TRBV19 to TRBJ2-1; 8 positions match TRBD1. This CDR3 spans 14 amino acids. The germline gives CDR1 LNHDA, CDR2 SQIVND (reference sequence). V dropped 4 bases and J dropped 7; count of bases not matched to a gene: 6. CDR3 sequence (DNA): TGTGCCAGTAGTACCCAGGGGGCCCCTAATGAGCAGTTCTTC. Protein sequence: CASSTQGAPNEQFF.

The V call is TRBV5-6, the J call TRBJ1-2; no definite D call. Germline-derived CDR1 and CDR2 are SGHDT and YYEEEE. Trimming removed 6 bases from V and 7 bases from J, with 13 bases in between. The CDR3 is made up of 12 amino acids. CDR3 protein: CASTPRGGGYTF. DNA for the CDR3: TGTGCCAGCACCCCCCGGGGAGGTGGCTACACCTTC.

V gene TRBV7-6 combines with J gene TRBJ2-3; TRBD2 might be the D (6 bases). The CDR3 runs to 15 residues. CDR1 is SGHVS and CDR2 is FNYEAQ in the germline V gene. Deletions cut 3 bases from V and 0 bases from J, with 10 bases between. This chain's CDR3 is CASSFAGTSTDTQYF. DNA for the CDR3: TGTGCCAGCAGCTTTGCAGGGACTAGCACAGATACGCAGTATTTT.

This rearrangement joins TRBV1 to TRBJ2-1; TRBD2, the table's D call, lacks a check against the DNA. TRBV1 is classified as a pseudogene. The CDR3 sequence is 17 residues long. CDR3 in DNA: TGCACCAGCAGCAGGCCCGGGCGCGGGAGTTTTTCGAATGAGCAGTTCTTC. This sequence encodes CTSSRPGRGSFSNEQFF.

J is TRBJ1-2 and V is TRBV28, with 7 bases fitting TRBD1. The CDR3 covers 14 residues. Germline assignment: CDR1 MDHEN and CDR2 SYDVKM. V gave up 5 bases and J gave up 4 bases; unmatched junction bases: 7. CDR3 DNA: TGTGCCAGCAGTCCTGGGACAGAACTCTATGGCTACACCTTC. Translation: CASSPGTELYGYTF.

This chain connects TRBV28 to TRBJ1-2; D unresolved. V was pared by 8 bases and J by 0 bases, with 10 bases between. The CDR3 contains 13 residues. Germline CDR1 MDHEN, CDR2 SYDVKM. In nucleotides, the CDR3 is TGTGCCAGCGAGGGCAGGCCTAACTATGGCTACACCTTC. Its protein is CASEGRPNYGYTF.

The gene calls are TRBV7-2 and TRBJ1-2, with 8 nucleotides matching TRBD1. Germline V gene sequence: CDR1 SGHTA, CDR2 FQGNSA. The CDR3 contains 15 residues. V was pared by 3 bases and J by 2 bases, with 5 bases of the junction left unmatched. In DNA, the CDR3 is TGTGCCAGCAGCTTGGGGACAGGTGGCAACTATGGCTACACCTTC. It translates to CASSLGTGGNYGYTF.

The rearrangement uses TRBV7-2 and TRBJ2-1; D is unclear. CDR3 length: 13 residues. Trimming pared 1 base from V and 9 bases from J, leaving 10 bases between. CDR1 is SGHTA, CDR2 FQGNSA, per germline. The CDR3, as DNA: TGTGCCAGCAGCTTAGGTGAGGTTCTTGAGCAGTTCTTC. Residues: CASSLGEVLEQFF.

This clone was recorded only once. The rearrangement joins TRBV5-1 to TRBJ2-3; TRBD1 matches at 10 bases. This CDR3 is 16 amino acids long. V trimming: 1 base; J trimming: 6 bases; junction bases outside the gene matches: 8. CDR1 is SGHRS, CDR2 YFSETQ, per germline. CDR3 region: CASSLTGTGDSDTQYF. CDR3 DNA: TGCGCCAGCAGCTTGACCGGGACAGGGGACTCGGATACGCAGTATTTT.

The rearrangement links TRBV5-1 to TRBJ2-3; unclear D gene. V was shortened by 1 base and J by 2 bases, with 11 bases between the two germline ends. CDR1 SGHRS and CDR2 YFSETQ come from the germline V gene. The CDR3 is 15 amino acids. The CDR3 sequence is CASSLYPTNTDTQYF. CDR3 in DNA: TGCGCCAGCAGCTTGTATCCTACCAACACAGATACGCAGTATTTT.

On this clone: At one of its ends the junction is not consistent with the germline gene, which may arise from a read error. This rearrangement joins TRBV7-7 to TRBJ1-4; 9 nucleotides match TRBD1. Germline values: CDR1 SSHAT, CDR2 FNYEAQ (reference sequence). The CDR3 extends over 16 amino acids. For the CDR3, the DNA is TGTGCTAGCAGCTTAGGGACAGGGCTCGATGGTGAAAAACTGTTTTTT. Its translation: CASSLGTGLDGEKLFF.